Listed below are T cell receptor beta chains from one sample, sequenced in a study of blood T cell repertoires in COVID-19. Profiling relied on immunoSEQ multiplex PCR, and the TCRdb table lists in-frame clones only, not all of them. This table has 130,000 to 150,000 clones, 75% to 85% appearing once. The material sequenced was peripheral blood. The receptor source for this set is a woman in her seventies with COVID-19, enrolled during active disease. The CDR3 runs from the conserved cysteine through the conserved F or W. Fields, in order: CDR3 protein, J gene, V gene.

CDR3 protein: CASSPQTGRNQPQHF; J gene: TRBJ1-5; V gene: TRBV18
CDR3 protein: CASSSQGGYTF; J gene: TRBJ1-2; V gene: TRBV5-4
CDR3 protein: CASSRLHGQGLPGSGANVLTF; J gene: TRBJ2-6; V gene: TRBV4-1
CDR3 protein: CASSLAAPGELFF; J gene: TRBJ2-2; V gene: TRBV12-3/TRBV12-4
CDR3 protein: CASKPQGPFSGNTIYF; J gene: TRBJ1-3; V gene: TRBV28
CDR3 protein: CASSSYNEQFF; J gene: TRBJ2-1; V gene: TRBV19
CDR3 protein: CASSLGSGAGNTIYF; J gene: TRBJ1-3; V gene: TRBV7-2
CDR3 protein: CASSLAGQGTRANVLTF; J gene: TRBJ2-6; V gene: TRBV7-2
CDR3 protein: CASRIGASTGELFF; J gene: TRBJ2-2; V gene: TRBV2
CDR3 protein: CASSLRGETQYF; J gene: TRBJ2-5; V gene: TRBV7-9
CDR3 protein: CAWTPGYGYTF; J gene: TRBJ1-2; V gene: TRBV30
CDR3 protein: CASSVRDRGGELYGYTF; J gene: TRBJ1-2; V gene: TRBV9
CDR3 protein: CSVQGDSKTQYF; J gene: TRBJ2-5; V gene: TRBV29-1
CDR3 protein: CASSLQRGGYQPQHF; J gene: TRBJ1-5; V gene: TRBV28
CDR3 protein: CASSTGPGQVQPQHF; J gene: TRBJ1-5; V gene: TRBV5-5
CDR3 protein: CASSPGHPATNEKLFF; J gene: TRBJ1-4; V gene: TRBV18
CDR3 protein: CASTLEGATNTGELFF; J gene: TRBJ2-2; V gene: TRBV30
CDR3 protein: CASSPPREETQYF; J gene: TRBJ2-5; V gene: TRBV14